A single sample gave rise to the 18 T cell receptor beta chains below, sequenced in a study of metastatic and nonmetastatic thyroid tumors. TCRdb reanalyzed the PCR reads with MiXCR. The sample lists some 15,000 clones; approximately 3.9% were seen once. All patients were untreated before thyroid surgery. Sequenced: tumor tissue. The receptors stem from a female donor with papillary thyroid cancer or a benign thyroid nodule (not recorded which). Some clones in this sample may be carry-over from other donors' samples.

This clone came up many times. The CDR3, as DNA: TGTGCCAGCAGTTACTCTAGCGGAGGCCAAGAGACCCAGTACTTC. This translates into CASSYSSGGQETQYF. The gene calls are TRBV6-2 or TRBV6-3 and TRBJ2-5, with a weak D call TRBD2 (6 bases). Germline V gene data show CDR1 as MNHEY and CDR2 as SVGEGT. The CDR3 is 15 residues long. Deletions cut 0 bases from V and 1 base from J, with 9 bases between.

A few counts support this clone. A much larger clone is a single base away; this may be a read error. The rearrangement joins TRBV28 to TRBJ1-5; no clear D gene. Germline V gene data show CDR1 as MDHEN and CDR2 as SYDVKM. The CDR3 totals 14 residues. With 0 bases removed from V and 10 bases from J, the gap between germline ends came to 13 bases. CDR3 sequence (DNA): TGTGCCAGCAGTTTATGGGTCGGCACTCATCCCCAGCATTTT. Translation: CASSLWVGTHPQHF.

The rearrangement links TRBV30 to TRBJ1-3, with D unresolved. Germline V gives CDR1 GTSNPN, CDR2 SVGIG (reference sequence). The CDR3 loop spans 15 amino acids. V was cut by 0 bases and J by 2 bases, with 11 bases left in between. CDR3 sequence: CAWSVRAGAGNTIYF. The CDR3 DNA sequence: TGTGCCTGGAGTGTACGGGCAGGCGCTGGAAACACCATATATTTT.

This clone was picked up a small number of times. This CDR3 reads CASSKDRKQYF. CDR3 DNA: TGTGCCAGCAGCAAGGACAGAAAGCAGTATTTT. The rearrangement joins TRBV6-1 to TRBJ2-3, with D possibly being TRBD1 (6 bases). Germline V gene lookup returns CDR1 MNHNS and CDR2 SASEGT. V was cut by 6 bases and J by 11 bases, with 12 bases left in between. The CDR3 covers 11 residues.

Here the CDR3 reads CSASSGEAFF. Here the CDR3 DNA reads TGCAGTGCTAGTTCCGGTGAAGCTTTCTTT. The rearrangement uses TRBV20-1 and TRBJ1-1; D is undetermined. V gave up 3 bases and J gave up 7 bases, with 6 bases separating them. The CDR3 runs to 10 residues. Germline lookup yields CDR1 DFQATT and CDR2 SNEGSKA (reference sequence).

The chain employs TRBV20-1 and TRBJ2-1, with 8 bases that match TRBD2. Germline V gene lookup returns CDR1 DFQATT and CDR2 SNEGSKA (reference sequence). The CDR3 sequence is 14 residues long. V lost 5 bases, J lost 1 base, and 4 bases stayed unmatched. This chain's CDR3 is CSAVAGSSYNEQFF. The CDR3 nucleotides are TGCAGTGCTGTAGCGGGATCTTCCTACAATGAGCAGTTCTTC.

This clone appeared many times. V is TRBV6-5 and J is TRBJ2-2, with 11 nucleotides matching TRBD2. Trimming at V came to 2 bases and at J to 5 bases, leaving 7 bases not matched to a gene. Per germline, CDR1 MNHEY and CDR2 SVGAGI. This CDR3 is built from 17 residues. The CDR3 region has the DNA TGTGCCAGCAGTTACGGGCTAGCGGGAGGTGAGACCGGGGAGCTGTTTTTT. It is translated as CASSYGLAGGETGELFF.

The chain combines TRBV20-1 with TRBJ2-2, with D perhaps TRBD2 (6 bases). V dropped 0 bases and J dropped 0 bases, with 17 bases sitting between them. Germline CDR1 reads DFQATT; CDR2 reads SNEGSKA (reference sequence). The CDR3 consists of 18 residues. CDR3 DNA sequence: TGCAGTGCTAGAGATAGTCGTGGCGGGACCGCGAACACCGGGGAGCTGTTTTTT. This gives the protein CSARDSRGGTANTGELFF.

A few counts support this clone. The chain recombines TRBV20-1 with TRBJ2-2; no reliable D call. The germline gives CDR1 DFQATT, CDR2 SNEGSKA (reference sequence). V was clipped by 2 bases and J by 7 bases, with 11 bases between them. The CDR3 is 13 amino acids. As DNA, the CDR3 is TGCAGTGCTAGAACGTGGAGACGCGGGGAGCTGTTTTTT. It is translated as CSARTWRRGELFF.

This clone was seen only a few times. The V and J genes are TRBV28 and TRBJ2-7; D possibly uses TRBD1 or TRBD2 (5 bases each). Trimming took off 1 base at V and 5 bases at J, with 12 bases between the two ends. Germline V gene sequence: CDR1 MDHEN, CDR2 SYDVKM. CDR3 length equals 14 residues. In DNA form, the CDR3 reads TGTGCCAGCAGTTTATCAGGGTTGGGGGACGAGCAGTACTTC. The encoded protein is CASSLSGLGDEQYF.

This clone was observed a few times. In nucleotides, the CDR3 is TGTGCCAGCACGTCCAGGGGTTCCTATAATTCACCCCTCCACTTT. It yields the protein CASTSRGSYNSPLHF. This rearrangement joins TRBV27 to TRBJ1-6; D possibly corresponds to TRBD1 (6 bases). CDR1 MNHEY and CDR2 SMNVEV come from the germline V gene (reference sequence). Deletions cut 7 bases from V and 1 base from J, with 11 bases between. CDR3 length: 15 amino acids.

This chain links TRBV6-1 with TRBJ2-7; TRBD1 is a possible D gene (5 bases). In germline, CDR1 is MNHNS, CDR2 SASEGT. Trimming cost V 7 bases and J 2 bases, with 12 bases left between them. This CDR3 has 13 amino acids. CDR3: CASITRETYEQYF. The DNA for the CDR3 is TGTGCCAGCATAACCAGGGAAACCTACGAGCAGTACTTC.

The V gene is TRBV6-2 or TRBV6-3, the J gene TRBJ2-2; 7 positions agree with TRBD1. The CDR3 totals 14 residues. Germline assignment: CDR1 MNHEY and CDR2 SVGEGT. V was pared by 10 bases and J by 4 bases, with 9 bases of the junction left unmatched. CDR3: CATDRVGSTGELFF. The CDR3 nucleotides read TGTGCCACTGACAGGGTGGGGAGCACCGGGGAGCTGTTTTTT.

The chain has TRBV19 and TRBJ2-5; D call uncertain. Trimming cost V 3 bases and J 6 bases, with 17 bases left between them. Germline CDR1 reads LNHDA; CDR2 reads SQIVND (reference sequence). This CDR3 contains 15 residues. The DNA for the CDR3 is TGTGCCAGTAGTATGAGTGGACGGGTTGGACAGACCCAGTACTTC. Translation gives CASSMSGRVGQTQYF. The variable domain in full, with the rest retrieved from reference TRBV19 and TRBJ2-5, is DGGITQSPKYLFRKEGQNVTLSCEQNLNHDAMYWYRQDPGQGLRLIYYSQIVNDFQKGDIAEGYSVSREKKESFPLTVTSAQKNPTAFYLCASSMSGRVGQTQYFGPGTRLLVL.

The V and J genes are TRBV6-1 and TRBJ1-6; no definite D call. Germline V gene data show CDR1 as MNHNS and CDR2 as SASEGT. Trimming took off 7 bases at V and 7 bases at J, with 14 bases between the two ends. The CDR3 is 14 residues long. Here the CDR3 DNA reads TGTGCCAGCACCAAGGGCAGATACAATTCACCCCTCCACTTT. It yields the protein CASTKGRYNSPLHF.

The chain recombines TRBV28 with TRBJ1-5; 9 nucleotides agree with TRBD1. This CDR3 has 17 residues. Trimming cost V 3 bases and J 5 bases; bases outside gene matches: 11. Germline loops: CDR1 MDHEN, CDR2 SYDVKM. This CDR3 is CASSFGLNRGRDQPQHF. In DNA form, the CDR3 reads TGTGCCAGCAGTTTCGGTCTAAACAGGGGGCGGGATCAGCCCCAGCATTTT.

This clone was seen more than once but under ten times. The DNA for the CDR3 is TGCGCCAGCAGACTAGCGGGATATACAGATACGCAGTATTTT. Amino acid sequence: CASRLAGYTDTQYF. The J gene is TRBJ2-3, the V gene TRBV5-1; the match to TRBD2 covers 10 bases. V lost 5 bases to trimming and J lost 3 bases; unmatched junction nucleotides: 3. Per the germline V gene, CDR1 is SGHRS and CDR2 is YFSETQ. The CDR3 has 14 amino acids.

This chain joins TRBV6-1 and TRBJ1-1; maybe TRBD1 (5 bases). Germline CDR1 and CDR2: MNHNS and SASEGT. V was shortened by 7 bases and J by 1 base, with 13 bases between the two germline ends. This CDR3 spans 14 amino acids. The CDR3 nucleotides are TGTGCCAGCAAAAAAGGGGAGGCGAACACTGAAGCTTTCTTT. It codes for CASKKGEANTEAFF.